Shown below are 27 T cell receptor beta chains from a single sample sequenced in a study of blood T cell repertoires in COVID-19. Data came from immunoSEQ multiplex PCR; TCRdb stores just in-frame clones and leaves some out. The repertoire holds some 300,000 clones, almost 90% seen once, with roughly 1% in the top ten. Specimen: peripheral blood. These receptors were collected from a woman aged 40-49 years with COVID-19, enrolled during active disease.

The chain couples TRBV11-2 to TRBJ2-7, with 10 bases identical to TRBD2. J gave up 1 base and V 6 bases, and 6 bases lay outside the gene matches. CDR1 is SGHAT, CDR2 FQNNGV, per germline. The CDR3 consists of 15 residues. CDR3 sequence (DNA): TGTGCCAGCAGATCTAGCGGGAGCGGTTCCTACGAGCAGTACTTC. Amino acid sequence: CASRSSGSGSYEQYF.

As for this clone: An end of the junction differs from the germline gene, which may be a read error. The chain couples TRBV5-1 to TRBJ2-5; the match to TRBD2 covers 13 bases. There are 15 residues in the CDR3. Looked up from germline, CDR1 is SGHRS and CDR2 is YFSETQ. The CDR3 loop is CASRKEGLAGFFDDF. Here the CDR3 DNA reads TGCGCCAGCAGAAAAGAGGGACTAGCGGGGTTCTTCGACGACTTC.

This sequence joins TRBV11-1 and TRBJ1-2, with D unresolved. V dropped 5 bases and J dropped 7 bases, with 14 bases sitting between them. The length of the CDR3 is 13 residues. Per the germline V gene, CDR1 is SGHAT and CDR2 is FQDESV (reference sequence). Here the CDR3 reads CASSRSPEGGYTF. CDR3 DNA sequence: TGTGCCAGCAGCCGTAGCCCCGAGGGTGGCTACACCTTC. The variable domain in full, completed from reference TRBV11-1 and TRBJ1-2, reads EAEVAQSPRYKITEKSQAVAFWCDPISGHATLYWYRQILGQGPELLVQFQDESVVDDSQLPKDRFSAERLKGVDSTLKIQPAELGDSAMYLCASSRSPEGGYTFGSGTRLTVV.

CDR3 amino acids: CASSIERYGYTF. The CDR3 nucleotides read TGTGCCAGTAGTATAGAGCGTTATGGCTACACCTTC. The rearrangement uses TRBV19 and TRBJ1-2; no clear D. The CDR3 contains 12 residues. Germline CDR1 is LNHDA and CDR2 is SQIVND (reference sequence). The germline V and J ends were trimmed by 0 bases and 5 bases, with 4 bases remaining between them.

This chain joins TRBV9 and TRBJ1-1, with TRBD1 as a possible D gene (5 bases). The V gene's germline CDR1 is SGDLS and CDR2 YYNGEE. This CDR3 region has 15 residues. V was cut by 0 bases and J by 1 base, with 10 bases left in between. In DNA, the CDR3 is TGTGCCAGCAGCGTAGTGGGGCCCCGGAACACTGAAGCTTTCTTT. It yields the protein CASSVVGPRNTEAFF.

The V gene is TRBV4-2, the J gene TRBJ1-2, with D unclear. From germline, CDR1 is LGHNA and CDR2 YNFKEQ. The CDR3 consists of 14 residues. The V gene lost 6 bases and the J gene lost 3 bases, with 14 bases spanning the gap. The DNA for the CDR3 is TGTGCCAGCAGAAACGCATTGATAGACTATGGCTACACCTTC. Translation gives CASRNALIDYGYTF.

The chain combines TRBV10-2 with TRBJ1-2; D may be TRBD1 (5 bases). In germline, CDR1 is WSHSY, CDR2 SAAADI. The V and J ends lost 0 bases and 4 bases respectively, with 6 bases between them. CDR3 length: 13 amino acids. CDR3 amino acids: CASSESGGYGYTF. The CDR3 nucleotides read TGCGCCAGCAGTGAGTCCGGGGGCTATGGCTACACCTTC.

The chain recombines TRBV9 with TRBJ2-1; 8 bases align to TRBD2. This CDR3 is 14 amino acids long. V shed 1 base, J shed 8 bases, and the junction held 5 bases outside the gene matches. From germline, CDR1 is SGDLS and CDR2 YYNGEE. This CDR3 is CASSVSGLGHEQFF. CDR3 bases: TGTGCCAGCAGCGTATCGGGACTAGGCCATGAGCAGTTCTTC.

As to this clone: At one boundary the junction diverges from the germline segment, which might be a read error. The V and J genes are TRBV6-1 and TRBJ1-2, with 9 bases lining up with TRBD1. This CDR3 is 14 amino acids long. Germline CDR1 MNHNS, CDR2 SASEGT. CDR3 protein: CASREVQGAGGYTF. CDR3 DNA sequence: TGTGCCAGCAGAGAAGTACAGGGGGCGGGTGGCTACACCTTC.

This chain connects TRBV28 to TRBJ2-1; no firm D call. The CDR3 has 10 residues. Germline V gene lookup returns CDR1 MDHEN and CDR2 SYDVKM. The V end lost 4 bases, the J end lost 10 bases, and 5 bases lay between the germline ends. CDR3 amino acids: CASSWREQFF. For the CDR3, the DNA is TGTGCCAGCAGTTGGAGAGAGCAGTTCTTC.

The CDR3 bases are TGTGCCAGCAGTGATTCCCCGGGACTAGCGTCGGTTGAGCAGTTCTTC. It is translated as CASSDSPGLASVEQFF. J is TRBJ2-1 and V is TRBV25-1; 10 bases fit TRBD2. V was pared by 3 bases and J by 9 bases, with 11 bases of the junction left unmatched. CDR3 length: 16 residues. Germline V gene sequence: CDR1 MGHDK, CDR2 SYGVNS.

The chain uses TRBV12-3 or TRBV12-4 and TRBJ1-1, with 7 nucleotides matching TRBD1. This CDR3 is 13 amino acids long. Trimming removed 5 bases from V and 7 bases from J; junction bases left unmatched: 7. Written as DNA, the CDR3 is TGTGCCAGCAGTACTGACAGGGCCGGTGAAGCTTTCTTT. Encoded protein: CASSTDRAGEAFF.

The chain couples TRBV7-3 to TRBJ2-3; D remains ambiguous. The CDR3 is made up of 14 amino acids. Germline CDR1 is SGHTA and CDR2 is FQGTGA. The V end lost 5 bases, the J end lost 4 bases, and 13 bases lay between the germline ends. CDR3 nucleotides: TGTGCCAGCAGCCCCCCCGGAGCCCCAGATACGCAGTATTTT. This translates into CASSPPGAPDTQYF.

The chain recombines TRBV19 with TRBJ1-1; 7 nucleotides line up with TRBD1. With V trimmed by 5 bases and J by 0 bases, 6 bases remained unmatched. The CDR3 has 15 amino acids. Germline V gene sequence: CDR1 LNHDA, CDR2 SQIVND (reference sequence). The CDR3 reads CASSPGDRMNTEAFF. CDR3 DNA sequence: TGTGCCAGTAGTCCCGGGGACAGAATGAACACTGAAGCTTTCTTT.

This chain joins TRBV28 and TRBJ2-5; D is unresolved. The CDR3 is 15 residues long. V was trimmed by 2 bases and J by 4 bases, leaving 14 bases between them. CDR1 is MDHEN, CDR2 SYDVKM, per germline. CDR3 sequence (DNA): TGTGCCAGCAGTTTAGCGAGCGTGGGTAGAGAGACCCAGTACTTC. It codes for CASSLASVGRETQYF.

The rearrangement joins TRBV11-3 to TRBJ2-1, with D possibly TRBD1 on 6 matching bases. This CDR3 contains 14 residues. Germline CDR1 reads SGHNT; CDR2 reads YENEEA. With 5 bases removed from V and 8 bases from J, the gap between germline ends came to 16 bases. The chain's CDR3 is CASSPQGTVDEQFF. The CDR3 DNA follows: TGTGCCAGCAGCCCGCAGGGGACGGTTGATGAGCAGTTCTTC.

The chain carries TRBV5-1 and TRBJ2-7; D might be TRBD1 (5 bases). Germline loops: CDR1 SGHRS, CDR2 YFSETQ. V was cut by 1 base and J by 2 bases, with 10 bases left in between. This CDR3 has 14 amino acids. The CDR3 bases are TGCGCCAGCAGCTTGTCGACAGAAGCCTACGAGCAGTACTTC. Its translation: CASSLSTEAYEQYF. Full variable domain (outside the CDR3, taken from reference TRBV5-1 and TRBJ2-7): KAGVTQTPRYLIKTRGQQVTLSCSPISGHRSVSWYQQTPGQGLQFLFEYFSETQRNKGNFPGRFSGRQFSNSRSEMNVSTLELGDSALYLCASSLSTEAYEQYFGPGTRLTVT.

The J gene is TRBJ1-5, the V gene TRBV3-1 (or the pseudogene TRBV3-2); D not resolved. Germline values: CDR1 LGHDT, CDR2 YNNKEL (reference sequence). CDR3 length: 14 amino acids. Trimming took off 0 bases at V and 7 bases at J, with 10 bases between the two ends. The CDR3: CASSQDRGRQPQHF. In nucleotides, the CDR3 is TGTGCCAGCAGCCAAGATCGAGGGAGGCAGCCCCAGCATTTT.

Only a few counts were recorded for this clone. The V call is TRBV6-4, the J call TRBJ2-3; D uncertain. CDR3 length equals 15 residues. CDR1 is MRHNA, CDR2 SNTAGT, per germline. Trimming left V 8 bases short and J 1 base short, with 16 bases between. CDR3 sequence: CASAPMSTGTDTQYF. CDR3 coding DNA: TGTGCCAGCGCTCCTATGAGTACAGGCACAGATACGCAGTATTTT.

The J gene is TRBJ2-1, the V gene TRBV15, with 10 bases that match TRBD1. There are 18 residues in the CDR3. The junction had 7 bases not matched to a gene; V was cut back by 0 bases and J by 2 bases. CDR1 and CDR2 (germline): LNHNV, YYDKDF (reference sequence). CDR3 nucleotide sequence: TGTGCCACCAGCAGAGATCTGACAGGGGGCCTCCCCTACAATGAGCAGTTCTTC. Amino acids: CATSRDLTGGLPYNEQFF.

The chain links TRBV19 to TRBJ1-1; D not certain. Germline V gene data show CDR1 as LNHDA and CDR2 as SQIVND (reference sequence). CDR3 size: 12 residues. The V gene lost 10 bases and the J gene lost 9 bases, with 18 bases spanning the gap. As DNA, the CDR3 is TGTGCCACCTTGAACAGATCCGGGAAAGCTTTCTTT. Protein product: CATLNRSGKAFF.

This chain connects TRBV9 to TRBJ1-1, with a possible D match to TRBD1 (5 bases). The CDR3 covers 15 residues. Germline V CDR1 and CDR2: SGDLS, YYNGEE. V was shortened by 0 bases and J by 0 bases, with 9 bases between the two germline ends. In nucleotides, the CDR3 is TGTGCCAGCAGCGTAGCGCAGGGATTGAACACTGAAGCTTTCTTT. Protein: CASSVAQGLNTEAFF. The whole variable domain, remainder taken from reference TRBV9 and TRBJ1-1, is DSGVTQTPKHLITATGQRVTLRCSPRSGDLSVYWYQQSLDQGLQFLIQYYNGEERAKGNILERFSAQQFPDLHSELNLSSLELGDSALYFCASSVAQGLNTEAFFGQGTRLTVV.

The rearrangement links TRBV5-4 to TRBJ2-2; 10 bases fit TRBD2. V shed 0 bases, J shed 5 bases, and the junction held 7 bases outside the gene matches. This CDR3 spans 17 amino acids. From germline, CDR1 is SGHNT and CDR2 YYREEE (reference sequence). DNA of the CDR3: TGTGCCAGCAGCTTGGCTAGCGGGAGTGGTCTAACCGGGGAGCTGTTTTTT. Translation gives CASSLASGSGLTGELFF.

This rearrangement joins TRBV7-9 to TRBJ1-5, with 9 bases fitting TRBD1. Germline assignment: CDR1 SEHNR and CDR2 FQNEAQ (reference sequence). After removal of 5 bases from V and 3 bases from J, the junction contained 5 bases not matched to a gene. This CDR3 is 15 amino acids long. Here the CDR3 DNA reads TGTGCCAGCAGCCTAGGGACAGGGCTCAATCAGCCCCAGCATTTT. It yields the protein CASSLGTGLNQPQHF.

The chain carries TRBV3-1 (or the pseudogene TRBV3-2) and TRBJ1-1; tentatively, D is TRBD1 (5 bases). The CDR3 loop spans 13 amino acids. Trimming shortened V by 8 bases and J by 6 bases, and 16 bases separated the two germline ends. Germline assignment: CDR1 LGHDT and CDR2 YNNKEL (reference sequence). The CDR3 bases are TGTGCCAGCGGGGGACTCCGAGGGCCTGAAGCTTTCTTT. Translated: CASGGLRGPEAFF.

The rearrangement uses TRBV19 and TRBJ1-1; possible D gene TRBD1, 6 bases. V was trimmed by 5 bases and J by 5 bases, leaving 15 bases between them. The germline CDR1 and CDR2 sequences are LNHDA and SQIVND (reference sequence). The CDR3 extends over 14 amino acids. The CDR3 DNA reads TGTGCCAGTAGTCTCAAACAGGGAGGGACTGAAGCTTTCTTT. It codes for CASSLKQGGTEAFF.

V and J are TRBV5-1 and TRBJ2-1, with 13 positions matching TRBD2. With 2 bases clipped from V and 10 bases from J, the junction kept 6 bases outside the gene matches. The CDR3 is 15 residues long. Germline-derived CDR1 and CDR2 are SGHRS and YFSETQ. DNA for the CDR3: TGCGCCAGCAGCTTACCCGGGACTAGCGGGGCCGAGCAGTTCTTC. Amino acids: CASSLPGTSGAEQFF.